Detailed here is one T cell receptor beta chain. TCRdb's copy holds only in-frame clones and misses some; the assay was immunoSEQ multiplex PCR. The repertoire holds about 120,000 clones, with roughly 90% as singletons. The sample is drawn from a study of control samples from healthy donors and cancer patients. Trimming shortened V by 6 bases and J by 1 base, and 12 bases separated the two germline ends. In germline, CDR1 is SNHLY, CDR2 FYNNEI. This CDR3 has 14 residues. This TCR came from a man aged 45-65 years in good health. The chain uses TRBV2 and TRBJ1-2, with unresolved D. The specimen was blood. For the CDR3, the DNA is TGTGCCAGCAGGTTGGGGATAGGTAACTATGGCTACACCTTC. Translated: CASRLGIGNYGYTF.